The 8 T cell receptor beta chains given below trace back to one sample, sequenced in a study of T-cell memory formation after mild COVID-19. A single record per CDR3 protein comes from TCRdb applying MiXCR to the 5' RACE reads. The sample consists of about 110,000 distinct CDR3 sequences, 9.5% to 15% of them appearing once. Sequencing used PBMCs or a T cell subset sorted from them (not recorded which). Receptor source: an adult woman who had mild COVID-19 (a few samples of this study predate the infection). Cell type and time point are not known.

The gene calls are TRBV27 and TRBJ2-1; 9 bases line up with TRBD2. This CDR3 has 16 amino acids. The germline V gene has CDR1 MNHEY and CDR2 SMNVEV (reference sequence). V gave up 2 bases and J gave up 3 bases; unmatched junction bases: 5. The CDR3 spells CASSLNLAGHYNEQFF. DNA of the CDR3: TGTGCCAGCAGTTTAAATCTAGCGGGACACTACAATGAGCAGTTCTTC.

This clonotype was found a few times. V is TRBV25-1 and J is TRBJ2-3, with a weak D call TRBD2 (6 bases). V lost 2 bases and J 4 bases, leaving 10 bases between the germline ends. CDR3 length: 14 residues. Looked up from germline, CDR1 is MGHDK and CDR2 is SYGVNS. The CDR3 loop is CASSEELAPDTQYF. The CDR3 DNA reads as TGTGCCAGCAGTGAAGAACTAGCCCCAGATACGCAGTATTTT.

This clonotype has ten or more counts. V is TRBV12-3 or TRBV12-4 and J is TRBJ2-7, with D perhaps given as TRBD1 or TRBD2 (5 bases each). Trimming removed 2 bases from V and 3 bases from J, with 11 bases in between. This CDR3 is built from 14 residues. DNA of the CDR3: TGTGCCAGCAGTTTATCGGGACCCTACTACGAGCAGTACTTC. This encodes CASSLSGPYYEQYF.

The chain joins TRBV19 to TRBJ2-7; TRBD1 agrees at 8 bases. There are 15 residues in the CDR3. V shed 5 bases, J shed 3 bases, and the junction held 9 bases outside the gene matches. Germline V gene data show CDR1 as LNHDA and CDR2 as SQIVND (reference sequence). The CDR3 region has the DNA TGTGCCAGTAGTCGTCCGGGACAGGCTATCTACGAGCAGTACTTC. It encodes CASSRPGQAIYEQYF.

Only a few counts were recorded for this clonotype. The V gene is TRBV15, the J gene TRBJ2-7, with 9 bases lining up with TRBD1. The CDR3 sequence is 15 residues long. CDR1 and CDR2 (germline): LNHNV, YYDKDF (reference sequence). Losses at the gene ends were 6 bases for V and 5 bases for J; bases not matched to a gene: 11. The CDR3 bases are TGTGCCACCAGGTCGTTGGGGACAGGGACAAACGAGCAGTACTTC. The encoded protein is CATRSLGTGTNEQYF.

This clonotype was seen a handful of times. CDR3 protein: CASSVSGTGSLAGVNEQFF. In DNA form, the CDR3 reads TGTGCCAGCAGCGTCTCCGGGACAGGGTCTCTAGCGGGCGTGAATGAGCAGTTCTTC. The chain employs TRBV7-6 and TRBJ2-1; D perhaps matches TRBD1 (9 bases). This CDR3 is built from 19 residues. Trimming pared 5 bases from V and 7 bases from J, leaving 30 bases between. Looked up from germline, CDR1 is SGHVS and CDR2 is FNYEAQ.

A few counts support this clonotype. The V and J genes are TRBV12-3 or TRBV12-4 and TRBJ2-2; D may be TRBD1 (6 bases). V lost 6 bases and J lost 1, with 15 bases in between. This CDR3 has 16 residues. This chain's CDR3 is CASSQDRSLNTGELFF. CDR3 nucleotides: TGTGCCAGCAGCCAAGACAGGAGCTTGAACACCGGGGAGCTGTTTTTT.

The chain carries TRBV3-1 and TRBJ2-1; the D gene is possibly TRBD2 (6 bases). Germline CDR1 and CDR2: LGHDT and YNNKEL (reference sequence). V dropped 3 bases and J dropped 10 bases, with 16 bases sitting between them. The CDR3 loop spans 14 amino acids. The CDR3 DNA is TGTGCCAGCAGCCATCTAATACGGGAGTGGGAGCAGTTCTTC. It encodes CASSHLIREWEQFF.